This T cell receptor (beta chain) was retrieved from a study of OX40 agonist ivuxolimab in advanced cancers. Turning to the study itself: Each dose-escalation patient presented with hepatocellular carcinoma, melanoma, renal cell or head and neck cancer. Study conclusions and caveats: On average, CD8+ T cells showed a greater number of expanded clones than CD4+.

There are 15 residues in the CDR3. Germline values: CDR1 MNHNY, CDR2 SVGAGI (reference sequence). The V and J ends lost 4 bases and 1 base, in that order; junction bases with no gene match: 5. Only in-frame clones appear in the TCRdb table, and some are missing; sequencing was by immunoSEQ multiplex PCR. The data hold almost 90,000 clones, with approximately 87% observed a single time. Regarding this clone: What it binds is not known.

The clonotype was recovered from an adult with an advanced solid tumor such as melanoma, head and neck, liver or kidney cancer. The specimen was CD4+ or CD8+ T cells sorted from blood, collected in a trial of the OX40 agonist ivuxolimab. V usage is TRBV6-6 and J usage is TRBJ1-1; 8 bases are shared with TRBD1. The CDR3, as DNA: TGTGCCAGCAGTTCATTGGGACAGGCGAACACTGAAGCTTTCTTT. The encoded protein is CASSSLGQANTEAFF.